This T cell receptor beta chain was profiled in a study of blood T cell repertoires in COVID-19. As for the study in general: COVID-19 samples collected from the United States, Italy and Spain covered acute and convalescent phases. Sources were T cells, B-cell-depleted T cells, or PBMCs; the material itself was cDNA or gDNA.

In the original analysis: Amplification from reference gene primers served as the basis for estimated nucleated cell counts. Clones were sequenced by immunoSEQ multiplex PCR, and TCRdb holds only the in-frame ones, with some missing. That table furnishes V, J and clone size, whereas the DNA furnished D and trimming. Of about 70,000 clones in the sample, roughly 81% were seen once. This CDR3 spans 12 amino acids. Germline V gene lookup returns CDR1 MNHEY and CDR2 SVGAGI. Trimming at V came to 5 bases and at J to 8 bases, leaving 5 bases not matched to a gene. V usage is TRBV6-5 and J usage is TRBJ1-2, with 7 nucleotides matching TRBD1. Specimen: peripheral blood. This TCR derives from a man older than 75 with acute or convalescent COVID-19. CDR3 nucleotide sequence: TGTGCCAGCAGTCCAGGGGGGAGAGGCTACACCTTC. Its protein is CASSPGGRGYTF.